This section outlines one TCR beta chain sequence together with its context. The target of this receptor is not known. No base-level quality is on record; no much larger clone is a single base apart. The entire amount of isolated RNA was reverse transcribed using the High Capacity cDNA Reverse Transcription Kit, so the sequenced TCRB transcripts were expressed ones. Deep immunoSEQ sequencing was performed on naive, central memory and regulatory T cell samples, with an average of around 3.5 million total reads per sample. Sorted cells were lysed in RLT buffer and RNA was extracted with DNase-treated RNeasy Micro or Mini kits, depending on cell number. Each cell subset was processed on its own to prevent cross-contamination, while patient and healthy donor samples were processed together. Using the immunoSEQ multiplex PCR, TCRB sequences were amplified from cDNA into 87-bp fragments spanning the CDR3 region. Amplicons were sequenced on the Illumina HiSeq platform. The study's processing was this. Synthetic template baselines were used to correct PCR bias computationally, reads within Hamming distance 2 were collapsed together, and singletons that could not be merged were discarded. Reads were aligned to IMGT to assign V, D and J genes, CDR3 length, and insertions or deletions at six rearrangement sites. Within each subset, clonotype counts were normalized to sorted cell number, and only after that were true diversity and Gini coefficients computed with the tcR R package. The overlap coefficient, calculated on TCRB nucleotide sequences, was used to measure repertoire sharing. Here the immuneACCESS table is served through TCRdb, limited to in-frame sequences with V and J called. Missing clones are a known gap in these copies; in checked studies unresolved V genes cover under half, and the rest lacks a known reason. V and J calls plus clone size are reproduced from that table; the DNA served to infer D and trimming. Recorded for this sample are 95,000 to 150,000 clones; roughly 15% of them occurred a single time. Approximately 2.3% of the sample is taken by the ten largest.

This sample was taken from a study of beta chain features in type 1 diabetes (dated by TCRdb to the late 2010s). General notes on the study: No differences in mean age, gender distribution, total cell number or subset yield were found between patients and healthy donors. In the study, TCRB repertoires of sorted circulating CD4+ T cell subsets from recently diagnosed type 1 diabetes patients were compared with those of matched healthy donors. Regulatory and stem cell-like memory subsets were obtained from only 8 patients and roughly 8 healthy donors, while naive and central memory subsets were obtained from all 30 or so donors. Across all samples, some 100,000,000 sorted cells were examined, and cell number per subset correlated strongly with RNA yield.

General study outcomes and caveats: Because the HLA sub-analyses included only small numbers of individuals, any influence of HLA type on TCRB rearrangement was left unresolved. Because cDNA was sequenced instead of genomic DNA, highly expressing activated cells could be over-represented, though the groups showed no difference in activation or CD3 levels. Shorter templates might be favored by PCR, yet because patient and control samples were amplified and corrected together, any such skew would affect both groups equally. Naive, central memory and regulatory TCRB repertoires appeared to be more similar among patients than among healthy donors. In all four CD4+ subsets, TCRB CDR3 length was moderately but significantly shorter in type 1 diabetes patients. Patients with type 1 diabetes made fewer insertions and deleted more nucleotides at VDJ recombination sites, implying thymic rearrangement abnormalities.

From its cysteine to its phenylalanine, the CDR3 spans 16 amino acids. The CDR3 DNA has 48 bases and is translated from base 1. V and J are truncated by 3 bases and 7 bases respectively, leaving an intervening sequence of 19 bases. The CDR1 and CDR2 encoded by the germline V gene (reference sequence) are LNHNV and YYDKDF. From each donor, a single peripheral blood sample of approximately 0.11 L on average was drawn into heparinised tubes. Using a panel that included CD45RO, CCR7, CD25, CD127, CD95 and CD27, naive, central memory, regulatory and stem cell-like memory CD4+ T cells were sorted on a BD FACSAria II. Every sorted population had a purity above 95%. PBMCs were separated immediately by Lymphoprep density gradient centrifugation and were stained directly, without being cultured. Samples were stained and sorted in pairs, with one healthy donor and one patient per experiment, so that batch effects were minimized.

Recombination joined TRBV15 with TRBJ2-1, with TRBD2 tentatively as D gene (7 bases match). The sample taken for sequencing was central memory CD4+ T cells from blood. The TCR was taken from a young man with type 1 diabetes. The CDR3 loop reads CATSRPGQGRVNEQFF. The DNA is as follows: TGTGCCACCAGCAGGCCGGGGCAGGGGAGGGTAAATGAGCAGTTCTTC.